Detailed here is one TCR beta chain. This sample was taken from a study of blood T cell repertoires in COVID-19. CDR3 length equals 13 residues. Per the germline V gene, CDR1 is SGHAT and CDR2 is FQDESV (reference sequence). Trimming cost V 4 bases and J 0 bases, with 6 bases left between them. Source study methods: Reference gene primer amplification gave nucleated cell count estimates. Method: immunoSEQ multiplex PCR; TCRdb's copy keeps in-frame clones and lacks some. V and J calls and clone size are copied from that table; D and trimming were computed from the DNA. The repertoire holds under 65,000 clones, with 75% to 85% as singletons.

This TCR came from a woman in her fifties or sixties with acute or convalescent COVID-19. The V call is TRBV11-1, the J call TRBJ1-1; D gene unclear. The sequencing input was peripheral blood. The CDR3 sequence is CASSSVLNTEAFF. Here the CDR3 DNA reads TGTGCCAGCAGCTCAGTATTGAACACTGAAGCTTTCTTT.